Listed here is a single T cell receptor (beta chain). The target antigen is unknown. This entry belongs to a study of T-cell memory formation after mild COVID-19. Study results and caveats: Cross-reactive memory seemingly joined, as some responding clones were found in pre-infection memory.

The TCR alpha and TCR beta cDNA libraries, bearing sample barcodes and UMIs, were generated by 5'RACE using constant-segment primers. TCRdb redid the calling of the 5' RACE reads with MiXCR, one entry per CDR3 protein. Of some 97,000 distinct CDR3 sequences in the sample, over 8.5% are singletons; the top ten hold 40%. CDR1 and CDR2 from the germline V gene are SGHVS and FQNEAQ. CDR3 length: 13 residues. Trimming removed 5 bases at V and 7 bases at J, with 12 bases between. The chain uses TRBV7-8 and TRBJ2-1; TRBD1 is a possible D gene (6 bases). The TCR was taken from a young man who had mild COVID-19 (a few samples of this study predate the infection). Cell type and time point are not known. The sequencing input was PBMCs or a T cell subset sorted from them (not recorded which). This CDR3 is CASSPGRGNEQFF. In nucleotides, the CDR3 is TGTGCCAGCAGCCCCGGCAGGGGTAATGAGCAGTTCTTC.